Each of the 17 T cell receptor beta chains below was sequenced from the same sample in a study of blood T cell repertoires in COVID-19. The repertoire was sequenced with immunoSEQ multiplex PCR; TCRdb's copy has only in-frame clones and lacks some. This table has tens of thousands of clones, roughly 87% appearing once. Input material: peripheral blood. These receptors were collected from a woman older than 75 in a cohort sampled during active or convalescent COVID-19.

V gene TRBV19 combines with J gene TRBJ1-1, with D perhaps matching TRBD1 (5 bases). CDR1 and CDR2 from the germline V gene are LNHDA and SQIVND (reference sequence). The CDR3 is 14 residues long. V gave up 4 bases and J gave up 7 bases, with 16 bases separating them. CDR3 nucleotide sequence: TGTGCCAGTAGTAAGTCAGGGCATTACAATGAAGCTTTCTTT. Translating gives CASSKSGHYNEAFF.

The V call is TRBV27, the J call TRBJ1-1, with a possible D match to TRBD1 (5 bases). CDR1 is MNHEY and CDR2 is SMNVEV in the germline V gene (reference sequence). The V end was cut by 4 bases, the J end by 3 bases, with 12 bases between. This CDR3 spans 14 amino acids. CDR3 nucleotide sequence: TGTGCCAGCAGTTCCCCAGGGTTACACACTGAAGCTTTCTTT. Translating it yields CASSSPGLHTEAFF.

V usage is TRBV27 and J usage is TRBJ1-6, with 9 bases identical to TRBD1. The V and J ends lost 3 bases and 7 bases, in that order; junction bases with no gene match: 7. Germline lookup yields CDR1 MNHEY and CDR2 SMNVEV (reference sequence). The CDR3 is 16 residues long. The CDR3 sequence: CASSFRWTGENSPLHF. The CDR3 DNA reads as TGTGCCAGCAGTTTTCGGTGGACAGGGGAAAATTCACCCCTCCACTTT.

V usage is TRBV12-3 or TRBV12-4 and J usage is TRBJ1-2; D gene uncertain. The CDR3 consists of 13 residues. Trimming removed 5 bases from V and 4 bases from J, with 11 bases in between. DNA for the CDR3: TGTGCCAGCAGTCCCCTTAGATTCTATGGCTACACCTTC. It translates to CASSPLRFYGYTF.

This chain links TRBV7-9 with TRBJ1-1; D may be TRBD1 (6 bases). Germline CDR1 and CDR2: SEHNR and FQNEAQ (reference sequence). V was trimmed by 4 bases and J by 1 base, leaving 7 bases between them. This CDR3 is built from 13 residues. CDR3 bases: TGTGCCAGCAGCTCGACAGGGAACACTGAAGCTTTCTTT. Translated: CASSSTGNTEAFF.

The chain joins TRBV11-2 to TRBJ2-3, with 9 bases aligning to TRBD2. V dropped 2 bases and J dropped 1; count of bases not matched to a gene: 7. The CDR3 runs 17 residues. Germline V gene lookup returns CDR1 SGHAT and CDR2 FQNNGV. CDR3 sequence (DNA): TGTGCCAGCAGCTTATATAGCGGGAGTGGAGGCACAGATACGCAGTATTTT. Protein: CASSLYSGSGGTDTQYF.

The chain carries TRBV20-1 and TRBJ2-1, with a weak D call TRBD2 (6 bases). V dropped 0 bases and J dropped 12 bases, with 9 bases sitting between them. The CDR3 loop spans 11 amino acids. Germline CDR1 and CDR2: DFQATT and SNEGSKA (reference sequence). The CDR3 coding sequence is TGCAGTGCTAGAGACCGGGACTTGCAGTTCTTC. It yields the protein CSARDRDLQFF.

V is TRBV30 and J is TRBJ1-1; D unresolved. Germline V gene sequence: CDR1 GTSNPN, CDR2 SVGIG (reference sequence). The CDR3 consists of 15 residues. The V end lost 0 bases, the J end lost 0 bases, and 11 bases lay between the germline ends. CDR3: CAWSVLGSMNTEAFF. For the CDR3, the DNA is TGTGCCTGGAGTGTACTAGGGTCCATGAACACTGAAGCTTTCTTT.

This clone appeared once. V gene TRBV4-2 combines with J gene TRBJ1-1, with D perhaps matching TRBD1 (6 bases). V dropped 6 bases and J dropped 0 bases, with 17 bases sitting between them. The CDR3 sequence is 16 residues long. In germline, CDR1 is LGHNA, CDR2 YNFKEQ. The CDR3 bases are TGTGCCAGCAGGCCCAGGGGCGATAGTATGAACACTGAAGCTTTCTTT. Protein sequence: CASRPRGDSMNTEAFF.

Only a few counts were recorded for this clone. The J gene is TRBJ1-6, the V gene TRBV5-1; D gene unclear. Trimming stripped 0 bases from V and 5 bases from J, with 9 bases between. The CDR3 has 15 amino acids. The germline CDR1 and CDR2 sequences are SGHRS and YFSETQ. CDR3 sequence: CASSLEGSDNSPLHF. CDR3 DNA sequence: TGCGCCAGCAGCTTGGAAGGGAGTGATAATTCACCCCTCCACTTT.

The chain employs TRBV11-3 and TRBJ2-1; unclear D gene. CDR3 length: 14 amino acids. The V gene lost 5 bases and the J gene lost 9 bases, with 17 bases spanning the gap. Looked up from germline, CDR1 is SGHNT and CDR2 is YENEEA. The CDR3 region has the DNA TGTGCCAGCAGCCGAAATAGAAGGCCAGGTGAGCAGTTCTTC. Translated, it gives CASSRNRRPGEQFF. The complete variable domain, with remaining parts taken from reference TRBV11-3 and TRBJ2-1, reads EAGVVQSPRYKIIEKKQPVAFWCNPISGHNTLYWYLQNLGQGPELLIRYENEEAVDDSQLPKDRFSAERLKGVDSTLKIQPAELGDSAVYLCASSRNRRPGEQFFGPGTRLTVL.

The chain employs TRBV3-1 (or the pseudogene TRBV3-2) and TRBJ1-6, with TRBD1 as a possible D gene (6 bases). The CDR3 is 14 residues long. V was cut by 4 bases and J by 5 bases, with 9 bases left in between. CDR1 and CDR2 from the germline V gene are LGHDT and YNNKEL (reference sequence). The chain's CDR3 is CASSPGQNNSPLHF. The CDR3, as DNA: TGTGCCAGCAGCCCGGGACAAAATAATTCACCCCTCCACTTT.

V is TRBV29-1 and J is TRBJ2-2; 12 bases align to TRBD2. Germline V gene data show CDR1 as SQVTM and CDR2 as ANQGSEA. Trimming at V came to 7 bases and at J to 6 bases, leaving 6 bases not matched to a gene. The CDR3 runs 14 residues. CDR3 protein: CSATTSGRAGELFF. The CDR3 DNA reads TGCAGCGCGACGACTAGCGGGAGAGCCGGGGAGCTGTTTTTT.

The gene calls are TRBV5-6 and TRBJ1-2, with D hard to call. The CDR3 is made up of 14 amino acids. V gave up 0 bases and J gave up 8 bases, with 14 bases separating them. Germline V gene data show CDR1 as SGHDT and CDR2 as YYEEEE. CDR3: CASSLGVTRQGYTF. CDR3 coding DNA: TGTGCCAGCAGCTTGGGCGTGACGAGGCAGGGCTACACCTTC.

The chain employs TRBV7-2 and TRBJ2-7; 8 bases line up with TRBD2. Trimming removed 5 bases from V and 7 bases from J; junction bases left unmatched: 4. Germline lookup yields CDR1 SGHTA and CDR2 FQGNSA. The CDR3 extends over 12 amino acids. CDR3 nucleotides: TGTGCCAGCAGCGGGACTAGAGGGGAGCAGTACTTC. Protein product: CASSGTRGEQYF. Drawing the rest from reference TRBV7-2 and TRBJ2-7, the complete variable domain is GAGVSQSPSNKVTEKGKDVELRCDPISGHTALYWYRQSLGQGLEFLIYFQGNSAPDKSGLPSDRFSAERTGGSVSTLTIQRTQQEDSAVYLCASSGTRGEQYFGPGTRLTVT.

The chain links TRBV24-1 to TRBJ2-6; D is perhaps TRBD1 (5 bases). CDR3 size: 17 residues. CDR1 is KGHDR and CDR2 is SFDVKD in the germline V gene. V lost 3 bases to trimming and J lost 0 bases, with 11 bases between them. CDR3 loop: CATSDPSRASGANVLTF. In DNA form, the CDR3 reads TGTGCCACCAGTGATCCGAGCAGGGCCTCTGGGGCCAACGTCCTGACTTTC.

V gene TRBV4-3 combines with J gene TRBJ1-4; possibly TRBD1 for D (6 bases). The V end lost 2 bases, the J end lost 1 base, and 11 bases lay between the germline ends. Germline V lookup: CDR1 LGHNA, CDR2 YSLEER. The CDR3 runs to 16 residues. The CDR3 region has the DNA TGCGCCAGCAGCCAATTACAGGGAGAAACTAATGAAAAACTGTTTTTT. Encoded protein: CASSQLQGETNEKLFF.